Detailed here is one T cell receptor (beta chain). Its antigen remains unknown. The sample belongs to a study of T-cell reconstitution after alpha-beta-depleted transplantation in children. Study-wide points: Newly produced T cells mostly accounted for T-cell counts and diversity one year post-transplant.

Germline CDR1 and CDR2: MDHEN and SYDVKM. The CDR3 runs 14 residues. The ends were cut back, 3 bases at V and 12 bases at J, with 21 bases in the middle. Unique molecular identifiers were used to barcode this TCRbeta library. MiXCR, applied by TCRdb to the PCR reads, yields one record per CDR3 protein. The sample shows a few hundred thousand distinct CDR3 sequences, about a sixth of them seen only once. This chain joins TRBV28 and TRBJ2-7, with unresolved D. Sample: PBMCs, mostly from graft donor cells, taken 360 days after TCRalphabeta/CD19-depleted stem cell transplant. The receptor's source is a boy younger than two who had a stem cell transplant for Wiskott-Aldrich syndrome, so the T cells may come from the graft donor. CDR3 loop: CASSFTLGKWNRYF. The CDR3, as DNA: TGTGCCAGCAGTTTTACTTTGGGGAAGTGGAATCGGTACTTC.